Sequencing of this T cell receptor (beta chain) was carried out in a study of T cells after yellow fever vaccination (dated by TCRdb to between 2018 and 2021). Looking at the study overall: Libraries from fractions with low cell numbers were prepared with the SMART-Seq v4 Ultra Low Input RNA kit. Blood samples were taken at several timepoints before and after primary and secondary immunization, and bulk PBMC replicates and cell subsets were isolated. To follow T-cell clones before and after primary and booster YFV17D yellow fever vaccination, bulk TCR alpha and beta repertoires were sequenced over time. The cohort comprised two healthy male donors, one aged 18 to 29 and one aged 30 to 40 years. Broad study findings and their caveats: Because only two donors were included in the study, the extent to which the findings can be generalized is limited. Because abundant contaminating clonotypes from the bulk population could be contained in FACS-sorted repertoires, computational filtering was required. Most clones expanded after primary vaccination were re-detected after the booster (around 96% of CD4 and about nine tenths of CD8), suggesting broad memory maintenance. The secondary T-cell response was found to be weaker but faster than the primary response, with a peak reached on day 5 rather than on day 15. A small fraction of clonotypes showed up in both the CD4 and CD8 compartments, probably as a result of convergent recombination.

Synthesis of TCR cDNA relied on 5'RACE template switching, a step that introduced a universal primer site along with unique molecular identifiers. Priming of cDNA synthesis was performed from both the TCR alpha and TCR beta constant segments. Libraries were amplified in two PCR steps, with sample barcodes and sequencing adapters added in the second step. Sequencing of libraries was done on Illumina HiSeq 2500 (2x100 bp) or NovaSeq (2x150 bp). Processing in the source paper ran as follows. MIGEC handled demultiplexing of reads and collapsing into UMI consensus sequences, while MiXCR performed V(D)J alignment. Clonotypes responding to the vaccine were identified with edgeR on replicate PBMC samples, with the criteria of FDR below 0.01 and a log2 fold change above 5 up to day 15. Bulk clonotypes were assigned CD4 or CD8 identity according to which sequenced CD4 or CD8 repertoire held them at higher abundance. The raw public reads went through TCRdb reprocessing: fastp at Q25, MiXCR clone calling, in-frame beta chains kept. Every CDR3 protein is listed once, alongside the most common genes and DNA of its rows. The V and J calls here are based on TCRdb, not the publication. The sample table contains 200,000 to 300,000 distinct CDR3 sequences; only one count was recorded for roughly 6.3% of them. Of the sample, more than 0.85% falls within the top ten clones.

In light of the paper, this sample's treatment or condition label describes: live attenuated yellow fever vaccine strain. A standard Ficoll-Paque protocol was used to isolate PBMCs from peripheral blood. CD4 and CD8 T-cell fractions were isolated with Dynabeads CD4 and CD8 positive selection kits. RNA was extracted with TriZol from bulk PBMCs, CD4 and CD8 fractions, and dextramer-positive and dextramer-negative fractions. This clonotype turned up a few times. This clone's antigen is unknown. There are no base qualities to consult, and no much larger clone falls within one base. The germline V gene yields SGHTA for CDR1 and FQGNSA for CDR2. V is shortened by 2 bases, J by 2 bases, and the region joining them spans 7 bases. The CDR3 spans 13 residues, from the cysteine through the phenylalanine. The DNA shown is the 39-base CDR3, in frame from base 1.

The sample in question was CD4+ T cells sorted from PBMCs, obtained on the day of the yellow fever booster vaccination. The rearrangement combines TRBV7-2 with TRBJ2-7; the D gene is not confidently resolved. The TCR sequence derives from a young man who received the YFV17D yellow fever vaccine. This receptor carries the CDR3 CASSLNAPYEQYF. The DNA is as follows: TGTGCCAGCAGCTTAAACGCCCCCTACGAGCAGTACTTC.